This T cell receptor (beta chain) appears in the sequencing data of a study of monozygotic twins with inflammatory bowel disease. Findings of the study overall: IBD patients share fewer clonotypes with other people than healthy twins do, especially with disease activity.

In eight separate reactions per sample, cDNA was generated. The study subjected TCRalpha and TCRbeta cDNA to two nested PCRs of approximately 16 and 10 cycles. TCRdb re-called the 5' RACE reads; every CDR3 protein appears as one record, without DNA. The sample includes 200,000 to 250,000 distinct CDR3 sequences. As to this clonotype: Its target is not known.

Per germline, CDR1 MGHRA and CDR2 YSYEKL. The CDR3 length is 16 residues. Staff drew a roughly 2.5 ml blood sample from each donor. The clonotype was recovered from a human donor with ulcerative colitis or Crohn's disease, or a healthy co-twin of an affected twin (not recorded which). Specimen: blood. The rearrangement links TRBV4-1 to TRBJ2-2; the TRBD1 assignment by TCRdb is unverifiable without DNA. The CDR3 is CASSQVGQGAVGELFF.